The sequence of this T cell receptor beta chain was determined in a study of technical replicates of blood from a few donors. Clones were sequenced by immunoSEQ multiplex PCR, and TCRdb holds only the in-frame ones, with some missing. Of tens of thousands of clones detected, approximately 97% appear once; the ten largest clones hold approximately 0.2%. This CDR3 spans 14 amino acids. Trimming removed 5 bases from V and 1 base from J; junction bases left unmatched: 3. Germline V CDR1 and CDR2: SGHRS, YFSETQ. The specimen was T cells isolated from PBMCs. The TCR sequence derives from a human donor in good health. The chain couples TRBV5-1 to TRBJ1-1; 9 bases align to TRBD1. The CDR3 spells CASSSGQGNTEAFF. The CDR3 DNA reads as TGCGCCAGCAGTTCGGGACAGGGGAACACTGAAGCTTTCTTT.